These T cell receptor beta chains were read from a single sample in a study of regulatory T cells in long-lasting Graves disease. TCRdb re-called the multiplex PCR reads with MiXCR, one entry per CDR3 protein. The sample consists of more than 400,000 distinct CDR3 sequences, roughly 15% of them appearing once. The same data also went into a second study, on T cells in Graves' hyperthyroidism and ophthalmopathy.

The material was peripheral blood mononuclear cells (PBMCs), obtained at new diagnosis, from a patient treated with antithyroid drugs. These receptors came from a woman aged 30 to 39 with Graves disease. CDR3s include the opening cysteine and the closing phenylalanine or tryptophan.

j_gene: TRBJ2-1
v_gene: TRBV4-1
CDR3aa: CASSQPTGRWWEQFF

j_gene: TRBJ2-3
v_gene: TRBV19
CDR3aa: CASSIDPTDTQYF

j_gene: TRBJ2-2
v_gene: TRBV4-1
CDR3aa: CASSQPGLAGLTVELFF

j_gene: TRBJ2-3
v_gene: TRBV7-8
CDR3aa: CASSLVRLAGGTDTQYF

j_gene: TRBJ2-7
v_gene: TRBV5-1
CDR3aa: CASSLSPGGQGLSRQYF

j_gene: TRBJ2-7
v_gene: TRBV30
CDR3aa: CAWTLLQGPYEQYF

j_gene: TRBJ2-5
v_gene: TRBV20-1
CDR3aa: CSARDISAQGYQETQYF

j_gene: TRBJ2-7
v_gene: TRBV11-2
CDR3aa: CASSKPDRYEQYF

j_gene: TRBJ1-1
v_gene: TRBV20-1
CDR3aa: CSAGKDGNTEAFF

j_gene: TRBJ1-5
v_gene: TRBV28
CDR3aa: CASSPPKNRAGNQPQHF

j_gene: TRBJ2-1
v_gene: TRBV7-9
CDR3aa: CASSHLAGARNEQFF

j_gene: TRBJ2-2
v_gene: TRBV13
CDR3aa: CASSQTGLAGYANTGELFF

j_gene: TRBJ2-1
v_gene: TRBV12-5
CDR3aa: CASGLKAGVTYEQFF

j_gene: TRBJ2-7
v_gene: TRBV3-1
CDR3aa: CASSLNIISYEQYF

j_gene: TRBJ2-2
v_gene: TRBV11-3
CDR3aa: CASSLVIWGYSVGELFF

j_gene: TRBJ2-1
v_gene: TRBV11-2
CDR3aa: CASSLLAGIGIYNEQFF

j_gene: TRBJ2-7
v_gene: TRBV7-9
CDR3aa: CAAGEVYEQYF

j_gene: TRBJ1-6
v_gene: TRBV20-1
CDR3aa: CSAEDRELSPLHF

j_gene: TRBJ1-1
v_gene: TRBV3-1
CDR3aa: CASSYGQGVTEAFF

j_gene: TRBJ2-1
v_gene: TRBV5-4
CDR3aa: CASSLSVSPYNEQFF

j_gene: TRBJ2-1
v_gene: TRBV11-3
CDR3aa: CASSLQREGEQFF

j_gene: TRBJ1-5
v_gene: TRBV20-1
CDR3aa: CSARRKDRGFLSNQPQHF

j_gene: TRBJ1-1
v_gene: TRBV27
CDR3aa: CASSLGLNTKAFF

j_gene: TRBJ2-7
v_gene: TRBV20-1
CDR3aa: CSVWQAGSDEQYF

j_gene: TRBJ1-1
v_gene: TRBV28
CDR3aa: CASSSPFVTEAFF

j_gene: TRBJ2-2
v_gene: TRBV28
CDR3aa: CASSPGHQNTGELFF

j_gene: TRBJ2-1
v_gene: TRBV7-6
CDR3aa: CASSSAGGGNEQFF

j_gene: TRBJ2-3
v_gene: TRBV6-1
CDR3aa: CASSEYSWGRTDTQYF

j_gene: TRBJ2-2
v_gene: TRBV19
CDR3aa: CASSGSLQGSTGELFF

j_gene: TRBJ1-1
v_gene: TRBV3-1
CDR3aa: CASSQDYVGAFF

j_gene: TRBJ2-3
v_gene: TRBV10-1
CDR3aa: CASSDTGGPRTDTQYF

j_gene: TRBJ2-6
v_gene: TRBV12-3/TRBV12-4
CDR3aa: CASSLAHRVAGANVLTF

j_gene: TRBJ2-3
v_gene: TRBV2
CDR3aa: CVSSEQASGPITDTQYF

j_gene: TRBJ2-3
v_gene: TRBV7-3
CDR3aa: CASSPYGGEAFGTDTQYF

j_gene: TRBJ2-1
v_gene: TRBV12-3/TRBV12-4
CDR3aa: CASSDPGQGGYNEQFF

j_gene: TRBJ1-2
v_gene: TRBV5-8
CDR3aa: CASSRREWTEGNYGYTF

j_gene: TRBJ1-1
v_gene: TRBV7-2
CDR3aa: CASSLGRLFIPRDTEAFF

j_gene: TRBJ2-7
v_gene: TRBV20-1
CDR3aa: CSARGTSGNEQYF

j_gene: TRBJ1-2
v_gene: TRBV9
CDR3aa: CASSVEGISNYGYTF

j_gene: TRBJ2-7
v_gene: TRBV12-3/TRBV12-4
CDR3aa: CASSRLAGRPYEQYF

j_gene: TRBJ2-2
v_gene: TRBV20-1
CDR3aa: CSARWGSGELFF

j_gene: TRBJ1-5
v_gene: TRBV11-2
CDR3aa: CASSLDGGGVPQHF

j_gene: TRBJ2-1
v_gene: TRBV3-1
CDR3aa: CASSPSPEESYNEQFF

j_gene: TRBJ2-7
v_gene: TRBV18
CDR3aa: CASSPRATGSSYEQYF

j_gene: TRBJ2-5
v_gene: TRBV15
CDR3aa: CATSSWGRGGYQETQYF